One sample yielded the 3 T cell receptor beta chains listed below, sequenced in a study of blood T cell repertoires in COVID-19. Only in-frame clones appear in the TCRdb table, and some are missing; sequencing was by immunoSEQ multiplex PCR. The sample lists 200,000 to 300,000 clones; about 89% were seen once. Input material: peripheral blood. Source of these receptors: a woman aged 45-65 years with acute or convalescent COVID-19.

The chain uses TRBV5-1 and TRBJ2-3; 14 bases are shared with TRBD2. V was clipped by 3 bases and J by 2 bases; unmatched bases: 5. CDR1 and CDR2 (germline): SGHRS, YFSETQ. The CDR3 consists of 17 residues. CDR3 in DNA: TGCGCCAGCAGCTCGCTGGGACTAGCGGGAGACACAGATACGCAGTATTTT. The encoded protein is CASSSLGLAGDTDTQYF.

The V and J genes are TRBV20-1 and TRBJ2-4, with 11 bases that match TRBD2. The germline V gene has CDR1 DFQATT and CDR2 SNEGSKA (reference sequence). The V and J ends lost 3 bases and 7 bases, in that order; junction bases with no gene match: 8. This CDR3 has 15 residues. CDR3 nucleotides: TGCAGTGCTAGTACTCTAGCGGGAGGCGTGAACATTCAGTACTTC. Translating gives CSASTLAGGVNIQYF.

The rearrangement joins TRBV28 to TRBJ1-6; 8 nucleotides match TRBD1. CDR1 and CDR2 (germline): MDHEN, SYDVKM. This CDR3 has 15 residues. V lost 7 bases, J lost 9 bases, and 11 bases stayed unmatched. CDR3: CASITAGGTFSPLHF. CDR3 DNA sequence: TGTGCCAGCATCACGGCAGGGGGCACATTTTCACCCCTCCACTTT.